Presented here are 12 T cell receptor beta chains from one specimen sequenced in a study of beta chain features in type 1 diabetes. cDNA synthesis used the whole RNA isolate, giving expressed TCRB sequences. Measured with immunoSEQ multiplex PCR; TCRdb has only the in-frame clones, and not every one. The sample yields fewer than 350,000 clones, around a fifth seen once. Sequenced material: naive CD4+ T cells from blood. The receptors stem from a woman under 30 in good health.

In this sample, this clone turned up a few times. CDR3 sequence (DNA): TGTGCCAGCAGCCCCCTATCGCGTACGCAGTATTTT. Its protein product is CASSPLSRTQYF. This chain uses TRBV14 with TRBJ2-3, with D uncertain. The CDR3 has 12 amino acids. V lost 4 bases and J 8 bases, leaving 10 bases between the germline ends. The germline CDR1 and CDR2 sequences are SGHDN and FVKESK.

The chain couples TRBV30 to TRBJ1-2, with 7 bases identical to TRBD1. Per the germline V gene, CDR1 is GTSNPN and CDR2 is SVGIG (reference sequence). The length of the CDR3 is 15 residues. J gave up 0 bases and V 2 bases, and 6 bases lay outside the gene matches. The CDR3 loop is CAWSPRDSPNYGYTF. CDR3 DNA: TGTGCCTGGAGTCCACGGGACAGTCCTAACTATGGCTACACCTTC. The full variable domain, with the rest looked up from reference TRBV30 and TRBJ1-2, is SQTIHQWPATLVQPVGSPLSLECTVEGTSNPNLYWYRQAAGRGLQLLFYSVGIGQISSEVPQNLSASRPQDRQFILSSKKLLLSDSGFYLCAWSPRDSPNYGYTFGSGTRLTVV.

This clone was seen a few times. The CDR3 is CASSTTSGGTNEQFF. For the CDR3, the DNA is TGTGCCAGCAGCACGACTAGCGGGGGGACGAATGAGCAGTTCTTC. The chain uses TRBV7-3 and TRBJ2-1, with 13 positions matching TRBD2. The CDR3 spans 15 residues. CDR1 and CDR2 from the germline V gene are SGHTA and FQGTGA. J gave up 7 bases and V 5 bases, and 5 bases lay outside the gene matches.

V is TRBV7-2 and J is TRBJ2-1; D may be TRBD2 (5 bases). Trimming removed 1 base at V and 12 bases at J, with 10 bases between. The CDR3 sequence is 12 residues long. CDR1 and CDR2 (germline): SGHTA, FQGNSA. This CDR3 is CASSLVGGGQFF. CDR3 nucleotide sequence: TGTGCCAGCAGCTTAGTGGGCGGAGGGCAGTTCTTC.

The chain combines TRBV6-5 with TRBJ1-6; 9 bases are a match to TRBD1. The V gene end was trimmed by 0 bases and the J gene end by 10 bases; junction bases not matched to a gene: 7. The CDR3 consists of 16 residues. The germline V gene has CDR1 MNHEY and CDR2 SVGAGI. The CDR3 is CASSYSPTGGSSPLHF. In DNA form, the CDR3 reads TGTGCCAGCAGTTACTCCCCGACAGGGGGTTCCTCACCCCTCCACTTT.

This rearrangement joins TRBV4-1 to TRBJ2-3, with D possibly TRBD2 on 6 matching bases. The CDR3 runs to 17 residues. Looked up from germline, CDR1 is MGHRA and CDR2 is YSYEKL. V was pared by 3 bases and J by 0 bases, with 16 bases between. The CDR3 here is CASSHLRGLSSTDTQYF. The CDR3 DNA is TGCGCCAGCAGCCATCTTCGGGGACTCTCTAGCACAGATACGCAGTATTTT.

This clone was seen more than once but under ten times. The CDR3, as DNA: TGTGCCAGCAGCGTAGCCTTCGCGTCTAGCGGGCACAATGAGCAGTTCTTC. As protein: CASSVAFASSGHNEQFF. The chain links TRBV9 to TRBJ2-1; 8 bases match TRBD2. The CDR3 totals 17 residues. The V segment lost 0 bases and the J segment 5 bases; nucleotides outside the gene matches: 10. From germline, CDR1 is SGDLS and CDR2 YYNGEE.

CDR3 sequence (DNA): TGTGCCAGTAGTCAGGACAGGGTGACCAACGTCCTGACTTTC. It specifies CASSQDRVTNVLTF. The rearrangement links TRBV19 to TRBJ2-6, with 8 bases lining up with TRBD1. The CDR3 totals 14 residues. Germline trimming cut 5 bases from V and 8 bases from J; bases unmatched to any gene: 5. Germline lookup yields CDR1 LNHDA and CDR2 SQIVND (reference sequence). The entire variable domain, with the rest obtained from reference TRBV19 and TRBJ2-6, is as follows: DGGITQSPKYLFRKEGQNVTLSCEQNLNHDAMYWYRQDPGQGLRLIYYSQIVNDFQKGDIAEGYSVSREKKESFPLTVTSAQKNPTAFYLCASSQDRVTNVLTFGAGSRLTVL.

This clone has only a few counts. The chain recombines TRBV5-4 with TRBJ2-4, with D tentatively TRBD1 (5 bases). Germline loops: CDR1 SGHNT, CDR2 YYREEE (reference sequence). This CDR3 region has 13 residues. The ends were cut back, 3 bases at V and 5 bases at J, with 9 bases in the middle. DNA of the CDR3: TGTGCCAGCAGCTCGATGACAGAAAACATTCAGTACTTC. This codes for CASSSMTENIQYF.

The chain carries TRBV5-6 and TRBJ1-5, with 11 bases aligning to TRBD1. The CDR3 length is 15 residues. CDR1 and CDR2 from the germline V gene are SGHDT and YYEEEE. Unmatched junction bases numbered 5, after V lost 4 bases and J lost 5 bases. CDR3 bases: TGTGCCAGCAGCCTGTTGGGACAGGGGGATCAGCCCCAGCATTTT. Its protein is CASSLLGQGDQPQHF.

This clone was recorded a few times. Other DNA sequences in the same sample also yield this CDR3. The chain links TRBV25-1 to TRBJ1-5, with TRBD1 as a possible D gene (5 bases). The V end lost 6 bases, the J end lost 1 base, and 10 bases lay between the germline ends. Germline V gene sequence: CDR1 MGHDK, CDR2 SYGVNS. The CDR3 has 14 residues. The CDR3 bases are TGTGCCAGCAGCGTAACAGGCAGCAATCAGCCCCAGCATTTT. Residues: CASSVTGSNQPQHF.

This clone came up a few times. The chain combines TRBV18 with TRBJ1-1; 9 bases agree with TRBD1. J was trimmed by 6 bases and V by 2 bases; bases with no gene match: 13. This CDR3 comprises 17 residues. The germline gives CDR1 KGHSH, CDR2 LQKENI. Here the CDR3 reads CASSPANNPGQGAEAFF. In nucleotides, the CDR3 is TGTGCCAGCTCACCAGCCAATAACCCGGGACAGGGAGCTGAAGCTTTCTTT.